This T cell receptor beta chain was profiled in a study of CD8+ T cells in alopecia areata. It was cDNA, reverse transcribed from extracted RNA, that served as the sequencing template. Libraries were prepared by immunoSEQ multiplex PCR; TCRdb keeps only in-frame clonotypes and omits some of them. The sample lists around 140,000 clones; 40% to 50% were seen once. The CDR3 totals 15 residues. The germline gives CDR1 SGHAT, CDR2 FQNNGV. Trimming removed 2 bases from V and 9 bases from J; junction bases left unmatched: 9. The material sequenced was CD4+ T cells sorted from blood. The receptor's source is a human donor with alopecia areata. The J gene is TRBJ2-3, the V gene TRBV11-2; TRBD2 matches at 9 bases. The DNA of the CDR3 is TGTGCCAGCAGCTTAACGGCTAGCGGGACCCAAACGCAGTATTTT. It is translated as CASSLTASGTQTQYF.